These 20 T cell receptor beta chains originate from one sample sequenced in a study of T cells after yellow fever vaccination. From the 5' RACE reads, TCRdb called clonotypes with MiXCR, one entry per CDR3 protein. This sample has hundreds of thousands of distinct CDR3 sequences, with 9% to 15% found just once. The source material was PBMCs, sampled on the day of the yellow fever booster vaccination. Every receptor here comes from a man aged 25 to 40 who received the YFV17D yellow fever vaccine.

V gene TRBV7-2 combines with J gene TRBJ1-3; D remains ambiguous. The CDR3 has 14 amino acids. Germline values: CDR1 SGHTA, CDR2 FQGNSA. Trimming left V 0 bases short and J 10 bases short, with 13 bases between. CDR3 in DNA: TGTGCCAGCAGCTTAGCGCTGGCAGTTCAAACCATATATTTT. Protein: CASSLALAVQTIYF.

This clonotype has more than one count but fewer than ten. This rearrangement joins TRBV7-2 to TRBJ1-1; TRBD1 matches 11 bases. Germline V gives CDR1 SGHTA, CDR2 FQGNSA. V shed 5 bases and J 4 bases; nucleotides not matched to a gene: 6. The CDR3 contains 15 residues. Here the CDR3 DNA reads TGTGCCAGCAGCAACCGGACAGGGGGCGCCACTGAAGCTTTCTTT. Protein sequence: CASSNRTGGATEAFF.

The CDR3 is CASSRDREYEQYF. The CDR3 DNA follows: TGTGCCAGTAGCCGGGACAGAGAATACGAGCAGTACTTC. The chain is built from TRBV2 and TRBJ2-7, with 7 bases matching TRBD1. The CDR3 spans 13 residues. The V and J ends lost 9 bases and 4 bases, in that order; junction bases with no gene match: 9. CDR1 SNHLY and CDR2 FYNNEI come from the germline V gene. The whole variable domain, filled in from reference TRBV2 and TRBJ2-7, reads EPEVTQTPSHQVTQMGQEVILRCVPISNHLYFYWYRQILGQKVEFLVSFYNNEISEKSEIFDDQFSVERPDGSNFTLKIRSTKLEDSAMYFCASSRDREYEQYFGPGTRLTVT.

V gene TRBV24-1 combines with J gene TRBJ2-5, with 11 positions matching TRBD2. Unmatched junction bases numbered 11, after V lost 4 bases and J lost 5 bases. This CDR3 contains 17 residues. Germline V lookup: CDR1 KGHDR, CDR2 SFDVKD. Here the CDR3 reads CATSDPPLAGGEETQYF. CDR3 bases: TGTGCCACCAGTGACCCGCCCCTAGCGGGAGGAGAGGAGACCCAGTACTTC.

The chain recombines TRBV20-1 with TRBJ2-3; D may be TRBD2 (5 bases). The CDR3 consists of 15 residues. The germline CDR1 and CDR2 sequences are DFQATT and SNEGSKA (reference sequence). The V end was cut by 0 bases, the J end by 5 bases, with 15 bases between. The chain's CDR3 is CSARDTGNLEDTQYF. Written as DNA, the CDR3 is TGCAGTGCTAGAGATACCGGGAACTTGGAAGATACGCAGTATTTT.

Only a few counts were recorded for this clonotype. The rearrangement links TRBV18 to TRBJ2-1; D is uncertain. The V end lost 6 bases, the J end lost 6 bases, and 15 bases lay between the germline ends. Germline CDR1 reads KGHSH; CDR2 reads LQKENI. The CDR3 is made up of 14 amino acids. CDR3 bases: TGTGCCAGCTCTCCAAGAGACGGAATCAATGAGCAGTTCTTC. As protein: CASSPRDGINEQFF.

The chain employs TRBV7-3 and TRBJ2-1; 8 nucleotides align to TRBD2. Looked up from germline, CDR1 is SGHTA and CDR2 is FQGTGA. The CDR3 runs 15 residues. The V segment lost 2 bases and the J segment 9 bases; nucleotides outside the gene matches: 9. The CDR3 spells CASSLQRAGEGEQFF. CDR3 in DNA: TGTGCCAGCAGCTTACAGAGAGCGGGAGAGGGTGAGCAGTTCTTC.

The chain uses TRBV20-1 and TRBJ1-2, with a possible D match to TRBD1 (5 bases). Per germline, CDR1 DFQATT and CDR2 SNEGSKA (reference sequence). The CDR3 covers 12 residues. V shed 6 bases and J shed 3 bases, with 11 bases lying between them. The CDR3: CSASGTDYGYTF. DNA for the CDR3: TGCAGTGCATCCGGGACCGACTATGGCTACACCTTC.

CDR3 region: CASTGSNYGYTF. The DNA of the CDR3 is TGTGCCAGTACCGGATCAAACTATGGCTACACCTTC. The genes are TRBV19 and TRBJ1-2; no clear D gene. Trimming removed 7 bases at V and 2 bases at J, with 8 bases between. Germline-derived CDR1 and CDR2 are LNHDA and SQIVND (reference sequence). CDR3 size: 12 residues.

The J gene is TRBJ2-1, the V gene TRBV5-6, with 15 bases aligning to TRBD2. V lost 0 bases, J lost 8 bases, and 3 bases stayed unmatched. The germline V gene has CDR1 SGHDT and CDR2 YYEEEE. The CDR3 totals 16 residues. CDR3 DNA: TGTGCCAGCAGCTTGGCCGGGACTAGCGGGAGGTATGAGCAGTTCTTC. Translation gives CASSLAGTSGRYEQFF.

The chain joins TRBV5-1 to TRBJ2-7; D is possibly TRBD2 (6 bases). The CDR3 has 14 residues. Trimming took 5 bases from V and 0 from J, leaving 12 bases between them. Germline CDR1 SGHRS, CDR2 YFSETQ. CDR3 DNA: TGCGCCAGCAGTTTCAGGCGGGACTCCTACGAGCAGTACTTC. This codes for CASSFRRDSYEQYF.

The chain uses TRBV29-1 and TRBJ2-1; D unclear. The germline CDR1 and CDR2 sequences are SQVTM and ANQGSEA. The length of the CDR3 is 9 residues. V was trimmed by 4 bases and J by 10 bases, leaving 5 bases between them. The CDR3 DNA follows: TGCAGCGTTGGAAGGGAGCAGTTCTTC. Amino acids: CSVGREQFF.

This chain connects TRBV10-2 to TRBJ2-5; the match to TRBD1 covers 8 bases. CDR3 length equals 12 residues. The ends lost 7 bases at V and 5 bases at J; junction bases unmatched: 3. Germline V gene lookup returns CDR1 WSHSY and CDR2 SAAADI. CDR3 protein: CASNPGGETQYF. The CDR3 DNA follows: TGCGCCAGCAACCCAGGGGGCGAGACCCAGTACTTC.

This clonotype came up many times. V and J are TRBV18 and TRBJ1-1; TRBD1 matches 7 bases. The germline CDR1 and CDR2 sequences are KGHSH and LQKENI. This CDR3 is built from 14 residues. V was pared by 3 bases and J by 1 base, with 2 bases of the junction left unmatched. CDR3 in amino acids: CASSPGTENTEAFF. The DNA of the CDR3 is TGTGCCAGCTCACCTGGGACAGAGAACACTGAAGCTTTCTTT.

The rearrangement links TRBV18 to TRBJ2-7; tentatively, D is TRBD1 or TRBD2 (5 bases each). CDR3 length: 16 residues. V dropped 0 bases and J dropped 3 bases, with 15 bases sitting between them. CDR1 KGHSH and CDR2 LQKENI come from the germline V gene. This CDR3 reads CASSPPGRDRVYEQYF. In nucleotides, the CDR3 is TGTGCCAGCTCACCACCGGGAAGGGACCGCGTCTACGAGCAGTACTTC.

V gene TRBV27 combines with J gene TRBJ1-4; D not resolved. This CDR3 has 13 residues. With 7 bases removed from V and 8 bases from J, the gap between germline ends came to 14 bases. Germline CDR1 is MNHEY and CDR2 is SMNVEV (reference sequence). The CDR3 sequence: CASTRQAGEKLFF. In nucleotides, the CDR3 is TGTGCCAGCACCCGCCAGGCGGGGGAAAAACTGTTTTTT.

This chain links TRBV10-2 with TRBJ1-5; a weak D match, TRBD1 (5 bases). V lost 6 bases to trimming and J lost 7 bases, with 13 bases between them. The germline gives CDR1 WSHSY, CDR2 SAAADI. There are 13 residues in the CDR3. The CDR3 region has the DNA TGCGCCAGCAGGGACCGGGAGGGGCAGCCCCAGCATTTT. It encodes CASRDREGQPQHF.

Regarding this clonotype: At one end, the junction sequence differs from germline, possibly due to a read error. This CDR3 reads CASSTLGLAGSEHYF. In DNA form, the CDR3 reads TGTGCCAGCAGCACTCTGGGACTAGCGGGATCCGAGCATTACTTC. V usage is TRBV7-2 and J usage is TRBJ2-7, with TRBD2 matching over 13 bases. CDR3 size: 15 residues. Germline-derived CDR1 and CDR2 are SGHTA and FQGNSA.

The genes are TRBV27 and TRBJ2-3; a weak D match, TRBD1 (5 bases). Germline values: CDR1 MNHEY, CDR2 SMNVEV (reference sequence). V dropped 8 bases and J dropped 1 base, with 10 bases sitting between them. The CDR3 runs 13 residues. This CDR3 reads CASSREGTDTQYF. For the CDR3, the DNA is TGTGCCAGCTCCAGGGAAGGCACAGATACGCAGTATTTT.

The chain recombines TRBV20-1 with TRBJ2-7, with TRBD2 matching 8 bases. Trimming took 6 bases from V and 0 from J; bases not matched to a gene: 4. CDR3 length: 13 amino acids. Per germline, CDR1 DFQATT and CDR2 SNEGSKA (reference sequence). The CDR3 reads CSAGGGLSYEQYF. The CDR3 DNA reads TGCAGTGCCGGGGGGGGTCTCTCCTACGAGCAGTACTTC.